This TCR beta chain was obtained from a study of glioma-infiltrating T cells. Background on the study: Glioma patients had dexamethasone for six or fewer days before surgery. Target coverage was about 4- to 11-fold for roughly one million blood T cells.

This CDR3 contains 12 residues. V lost 1 base and J lost 5, with 3 bases in between. Germline V gives CDR1 MGHRA, CDR2 YSYEKL. Amplification of TCR alpha and beta CDR3 regions from RNA used iRepertoire nested multiplex PCR. TCRdb independently ran MiXCR on the multiplex PCR reads; one entry per CDR3 protein. This table holds a few hundred thousand distinct CDR3 sequences, roughly two fifths found once. This clonotype was picked up many times. This chain joins TRBV4-1 and TRBJ1-5; no clear D. The sequencing sample was made of glioma tissue, nonneoplastic brain tissue, or PBMCs (not recorded which). The TCR comes from a human donor with low-grade glioma or glioblastoma, undergoing nonglioma brain surgery, or in good health (not recorded which). Written as DNA, the CDR3 is TGCGCCAGCAGCCAAGGAGATCAGCCCCAGCATTTT. It codes for CASSQGDQPQHF.